This TCR beta chain was captured in a study of blood T cells in healthy people across ages. Findings and limits, study-wide: Long-lived donors exceeded aged donors in naive CD4+ cells and diversity.

PCR was performed a second time for about 7 to 11 cycles using a sample-barcoded 5' primer and a J-beta primer mix. MiXCR, applied by TCRdb to the 5' RACE reads, yields one record per CDR3 protein. In the table there are about 1,500,000 distinct CDR3 sequences, roughly 28% of which are singletons. J gave up 4 bases and V 1 base, and 3 bases lay outside the gene matches. The CDR3 sequence is 15 residues long. Per germline, CDR1 SQVTM and CDR2 ANQGSEA. In regard to this clonotype: The antigen remains undetermined.

The receptor was derived from a woman in her twenties or thirties in good health. Sequenced sample: blood. This sequence joins TRBV29-1 and TRBJ2-1; 11 bases fit TRBD2. The CDR3 sequence is CSVEGRLAGYNEQFF. The CDR3 nucleotides read TGCAGCGTTGAAGGGCGACTAGCGGGATACAATGAGCAGTTCTTC.